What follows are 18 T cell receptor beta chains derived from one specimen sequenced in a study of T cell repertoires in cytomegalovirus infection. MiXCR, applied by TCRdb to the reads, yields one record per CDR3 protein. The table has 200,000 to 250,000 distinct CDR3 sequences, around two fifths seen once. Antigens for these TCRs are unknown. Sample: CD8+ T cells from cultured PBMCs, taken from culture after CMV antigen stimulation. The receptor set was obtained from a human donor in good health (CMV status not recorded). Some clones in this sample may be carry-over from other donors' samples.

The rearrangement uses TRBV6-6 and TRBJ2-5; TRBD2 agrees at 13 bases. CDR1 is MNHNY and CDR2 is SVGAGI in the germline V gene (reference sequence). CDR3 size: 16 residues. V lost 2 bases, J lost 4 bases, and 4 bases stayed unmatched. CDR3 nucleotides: TGTGCCAGCAGTTACCGACTAGCGGGAGGTCGAGAGACCCAGTACTTC. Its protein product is CASSYRLAGGRETQYF.

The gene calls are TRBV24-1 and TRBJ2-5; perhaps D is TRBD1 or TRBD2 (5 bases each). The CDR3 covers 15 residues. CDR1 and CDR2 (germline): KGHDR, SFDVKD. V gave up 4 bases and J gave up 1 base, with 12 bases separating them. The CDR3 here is CATSDAKGTQETQYF. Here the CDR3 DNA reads TGTGCCACCAGTGACGCCAAGGGGACCCAAGAGACCCAGTACTTC.

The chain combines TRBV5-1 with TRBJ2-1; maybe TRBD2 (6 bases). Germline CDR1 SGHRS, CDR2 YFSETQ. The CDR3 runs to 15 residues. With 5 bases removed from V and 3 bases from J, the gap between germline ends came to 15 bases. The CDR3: CASRSTAGNYNEQFF. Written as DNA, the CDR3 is TGCGCCAGCAGATCGACAGCGGGTAACTACAATGAGCAGTTCTTC.

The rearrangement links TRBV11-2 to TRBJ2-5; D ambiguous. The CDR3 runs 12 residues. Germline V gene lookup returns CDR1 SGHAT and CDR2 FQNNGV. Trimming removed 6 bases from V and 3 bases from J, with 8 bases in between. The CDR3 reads CASRESKETQYF. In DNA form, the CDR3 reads TGTGCCAGCAGGGAGTCCAAAGAGACCCAGTACTTC.

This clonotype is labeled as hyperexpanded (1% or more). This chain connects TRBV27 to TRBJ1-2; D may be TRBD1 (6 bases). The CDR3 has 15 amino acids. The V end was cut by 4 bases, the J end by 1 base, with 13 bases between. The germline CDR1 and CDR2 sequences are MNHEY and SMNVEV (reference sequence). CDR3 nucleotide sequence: TGTGCCAGCAGTTCTAATCAGGGGCATAACTATGGCTACACCTTC. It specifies CASSSNQGHNYGYTF.

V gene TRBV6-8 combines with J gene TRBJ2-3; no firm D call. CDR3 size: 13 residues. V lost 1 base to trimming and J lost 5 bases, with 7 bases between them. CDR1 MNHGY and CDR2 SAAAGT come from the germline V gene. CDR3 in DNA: TGTGCCAGCAGTTACTATCAGCGAGATACGCAGTATTTT. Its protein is CASSYYQRDTQYF.

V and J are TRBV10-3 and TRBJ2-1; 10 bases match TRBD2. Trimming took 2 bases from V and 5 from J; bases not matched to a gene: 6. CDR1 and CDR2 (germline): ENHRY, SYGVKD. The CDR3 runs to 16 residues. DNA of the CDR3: TGTGCCATCAGTGAGGAACTAGCGGGACTACACAATGAGCAGTTCTTC. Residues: CAISEELAGLHNEQFF.

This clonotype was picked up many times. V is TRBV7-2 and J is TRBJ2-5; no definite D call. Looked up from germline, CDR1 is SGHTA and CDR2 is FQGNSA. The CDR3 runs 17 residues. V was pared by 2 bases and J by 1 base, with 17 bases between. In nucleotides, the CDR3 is TGTGCCAGCAGCTTAAGATCCCCCACGGCATCCCAAGAGACCCAGTACTTC. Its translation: CASSLRSPTASQETQYF.

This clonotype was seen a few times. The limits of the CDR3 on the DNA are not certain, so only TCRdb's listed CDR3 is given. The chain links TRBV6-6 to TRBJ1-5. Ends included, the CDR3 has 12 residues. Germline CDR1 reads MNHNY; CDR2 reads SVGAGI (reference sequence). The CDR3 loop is CASSYSILAQHF.

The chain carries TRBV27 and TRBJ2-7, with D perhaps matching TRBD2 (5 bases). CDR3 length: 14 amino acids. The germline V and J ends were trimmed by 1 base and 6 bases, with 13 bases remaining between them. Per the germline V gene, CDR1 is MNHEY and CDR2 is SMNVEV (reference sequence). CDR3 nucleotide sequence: TGTGCCAGCAGTTTATTCGGGATAGGCGGCGAGCAGTACTTC. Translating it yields CASSLFGIGGEQYF.

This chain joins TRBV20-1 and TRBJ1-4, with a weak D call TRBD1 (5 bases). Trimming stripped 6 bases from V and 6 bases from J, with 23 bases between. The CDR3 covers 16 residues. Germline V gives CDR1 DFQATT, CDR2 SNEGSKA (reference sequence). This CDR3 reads CSAVTLQGFRDEKLFF. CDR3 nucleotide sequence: TGCAGTGCCGTCACACTGCAGGGATTCAGGGATGAAAAACTGTTTTTT.

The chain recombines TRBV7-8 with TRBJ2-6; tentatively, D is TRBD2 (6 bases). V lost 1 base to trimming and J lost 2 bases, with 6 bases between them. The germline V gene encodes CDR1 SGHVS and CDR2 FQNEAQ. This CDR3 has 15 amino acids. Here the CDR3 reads CASSLGGAGANVLTF. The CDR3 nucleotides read TGTGCCAGCAGCTTAGGCGGGGCTGGGGCCAACGTCCTGACTTTC.

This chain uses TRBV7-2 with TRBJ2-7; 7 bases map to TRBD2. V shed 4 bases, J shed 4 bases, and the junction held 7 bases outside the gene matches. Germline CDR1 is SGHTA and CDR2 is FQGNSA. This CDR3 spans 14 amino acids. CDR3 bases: TGTGCCAGCAGCTCCGGGACTACCTTATACGAGCAGTACTTC. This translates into CASSSGTTLYEQYF.

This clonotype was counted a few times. CDR3: CASSFQDEARQQYF. CDR3 DNA sequence: TGTGCCAGCAGTTTTCAGGACGAAGCTAGGCAGCAGTACTTC. The chain recombines TRBV7-9 with TRBJ2-7; D gene ambiguous. V gave up 6 bases and J gave up 8 bases, with 20 bases separating them. The CDR3 has 14 residues. CDR1 is SEHNR and CDR2 is FQNEAQ in the germline V gene (reference sequence).

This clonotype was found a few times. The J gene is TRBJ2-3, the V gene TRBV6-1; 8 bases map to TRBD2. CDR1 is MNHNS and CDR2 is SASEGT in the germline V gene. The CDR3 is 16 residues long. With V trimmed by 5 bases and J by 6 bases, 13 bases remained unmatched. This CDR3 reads CASSPPPGREVDTQYF. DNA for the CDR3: TGTGCCAGCAGTCCACCTCCCGGGCGGGAGGTTGATACGCAGTATTTT.

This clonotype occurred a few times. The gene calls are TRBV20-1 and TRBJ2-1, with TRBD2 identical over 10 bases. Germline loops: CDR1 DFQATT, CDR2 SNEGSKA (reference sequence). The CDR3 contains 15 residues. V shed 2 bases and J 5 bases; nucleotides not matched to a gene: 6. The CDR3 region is CSARLGLAENNEQFF. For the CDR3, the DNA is TGCAGTGCTAGATTAGGACTAGCGGAAAACAATGAGCAGTTCTTC.

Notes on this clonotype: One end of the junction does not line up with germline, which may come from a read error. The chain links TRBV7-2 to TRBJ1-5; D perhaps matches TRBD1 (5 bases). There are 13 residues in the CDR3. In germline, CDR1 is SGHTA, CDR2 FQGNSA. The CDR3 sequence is CASGFGGVQPQHF. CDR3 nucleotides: TGTGCCAGCGGCTTTGGAGGGGTTCAGCCCCAGCATTTT.

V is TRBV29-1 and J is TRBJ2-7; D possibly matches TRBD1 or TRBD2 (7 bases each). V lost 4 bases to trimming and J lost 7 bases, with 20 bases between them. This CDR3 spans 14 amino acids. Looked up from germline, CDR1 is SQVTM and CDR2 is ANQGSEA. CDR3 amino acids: CSVVPGTEAGEQYF. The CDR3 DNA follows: TGCAGCGTTGTTCCCGGGACAGAAGCGGGGGAGCAGTACTTC.